Following are 16 T cell receptor beta chains from one sample sequenced in a study of cytomegalovirus exposure and HLA in healthy donors. The primer mix had 60 Vbeta and 13 Jbeta primers. Method: immunoSEQ multiplex PCR; TCRdb's copy keeps in-frame clones and lacks some. This repertoire includes tens of thousands of clones. The sequencing input was PBMCs. The receptors come from a male donor in good health and CMV-seronegative.

This chain links TRBV11-2 with TRBJ2-3; 8 bases align to TRBD2. The CDR3 is 16 amino acids. Per the germline V gene, CDR1 is SGHAT and CDR2 is FQNNGV. V trimming: 1 base; J trimming: 9 bases; junction bases outside the gene matches: 12. The CDR3, as DNA: TGTGCCAGCAGCTTAGGGCTTAGCGGGGTTCCGGGGACGCAGTATTTT. It specifies CASSLGLSGVPGTQYF. Filled out from reference TRBV11-2 and TRBJ2-3, the complete variable domain reads EAGVAQSPRYKIIEKRQSVAFWCNPISGHATLYWYQQILGQGPKLLIQFQNNGVVDDSQLPKDRFSAERLKGVDSTLKIQPAKLEDSAVYLCASSLGLSGVPGTQYFGPGTRLTVL.

This chain links TRBV27 with TRBJ2-1; D not certain. The germline V gene encodes CDR1 MNHEY and CDR2 SMNVEV (reference sequence). The CDR3 spans 12 residues. V was clipped by 7 bases and J by 6 bases, with 10 bases between them. This CDR3 is CASTQFGNEQFF. In DNA, the CDR3 is TGTGCCAGCACACAGTTCGGCAATGAGCAGTTCTTC.

As to this clone: The germline gene is not matched at one end of the junction; a read error may be the cause. This chain joins TRBV4-3 and TRBJ1-2; no definite D call. The V gene's germline CDR1 is LGHNA and CDR2 YSLEER. This CDR3 comprises 16 residues. The CDR3 nucleotides are TGCGCCAGCAGCCTAAGTCGGTTCCTATACAACTATGGCTACGCCTTC. The encoded protein is CASSLSRFLYNYGYAF.

The CDR3 here is CASSESQGFVTEAFF. The CDR3 nucleotides read TGTGCCAGCAGCGAAAGTCAGGGATTCGTCACTGAAGCTTTCTTT. The chain recombines TRBV9 with TRBJ1-1, with TRBD1 as a possible D gene (5 bases). CDR1 is SGDLS and CDR2 is YYNGEE in the germline V gene. Trimming pared 3 bases from V and 4 bases from J, leaving 16 bases between. The CDR3 has 15 amino acids.

The chain links TRBV6-5 to TRBJ2-7; TRBD2 might be the D (5 bases). CDR3 size: 12 residues. Germline values: CDR1 MNHEY, CDR2 SVGAGI. V was clipped by 6 bases and J by 5 bases, with 11 bases between them. CDR3 region: CASREGRNEQYF. The CDR3 nucleotides read TGTGCCAGCAGAGAGGGCCGGAACGAGCAGTACTTC.

This chain uses TRBV19 with TRBJ1-1, with 7 bases aligning to TRBD1. The CDR3 has 14 residues. Germline CDR1 and CDR2: LNHDA and SQIVND (reference sequence). V lost 5 bases to trimming and J lost 1 base; unmatched junction nucleotides: 4. This CDR3 is CASSSTGANTEAFF. The CDR3 DNA sequence: TGTGCCAGTAGTTCCACAGGGGCGAACACTGAAGCTTTCTTT. The full variable domain, its missing parts supplied by reference TRBV19 and TRBJ1-1, is DGGITQSPKYLFRKEGQNVTLSCEQNLNHDAMYWYRQDPGQGLRLIYYSQIVNDFQKGDIAEGYSVSREKKESFPLTVTSAQKNPTAFYLCASSSTGANTEAFFGQGTRLTVV.

This chain uses TRBV18 with TRBJ2-2, with 12 bases aligning to TRBD2. The CDR3 is 18 amino acids. The germline V gene encodes CDR1 KGHSH and CDR2 LQKENI. J lost 2 bases, V lost 0 bases, and 4 bases had no gene match. In nucleotides, the CDR3 is TGTGCCAGCTCACCACCGCTAGCGGGAGGGCGAAACACCGGGGAGCTGTTTTTT. It is translated as CASSPPLAGGRNTGELFF. The full variable domain, its missing parts supplied by reference TRBV18 and TRBJ2-2, is NAGVMQNPRHLVRRRGQEARLRCSPMKGHSHVYWYRQLPEEGLKFMVYLQKENIIDESGMPKERFSAEFPKEGPSILRIQQVVRGDSAAYFCASSPPLAGGRNTGELFFGEGSRLTVL.

The V call is TRBV7-2, the J call TRBJ2-3; possible D gene TRBD1, 5 bases. V lost 5 bases and J lost 5, with 11 bases in between. There are 13 residues in the CDR3. Germline CDR1 is SGHTA and CDR2 is FQGNSA. This chain's CDR3 is CASSVRREDTQYF. CDR3 in DNA: TGTGCCAGCAGCGTGCGCAGGGAAGATACGCAGTATTTT.

The chain uses TRBV19 and TRBJ2-7, with 7 bases lining up with TRBD1. CDR1 is LNHDA and CDR2 is SQIVND in the germline V gene (reference sequence). CDR3 length: 12 amino acids. J lost 2 bases, V lost 7 bases, and 2 bases had no gene match. CDR3 sequence: CASTGQTYEQYF. The CDR3 coding sequence is TGTGCCAGTACGGGACAGACCTACGAGCAGTACTTC.

J is TRBJ2-4 and V is TRBV19; D is ambiguous. The CDR3 consists of 15 residues. Trimming removed 6 bases at V and 0 bases at J, with 12 bases between. Germline CDR1 and CDR2: LNHDA and SQIVND (reference sequence). CDR3 DNA: TGTGCCAGTAGAACGGCAGGTCTAGCCAAAAACATTCAGTACTTC. Translation gives CASRTAGLAKNIQYF.

The CDR3 here is CASTSPVAVDNEQFF. DNA of the CDR3: TGTGCCAGCACCTCTCCAGTAGCGGTCGACAATGAGCAGTTCTTC. The gene calls are TRBV7-9 and TRBJ2-1, with a possible D match to TRBD2 (6 bases). CDR3 size: 15 residues. The germline V gene has CDR1 SEHNR and CDR2 FQNEAQ (reference sequence). V lost 7 bases and J 5 bases, leaving 18 bases between the germline ends.

The rearrangement uses TRBV7-9 and TRBJ1-2; D remains ambiguous. CDR3 size: 14 residues. Per the germline V gene, CDR1 is SEHNR and CDR2 is FQNEAQ (reference sequence). The V gene lost 6 bases and the J gene lost 3 bases, with 14 bases spanning the gap. The CDR3 DNA reads TGTGCCAGCAGTAACTGGTCCATGTACTATGGCTACACCTTC. Amino acids: CASSNWSMYYGYTF.

The chain couples TRBV10-3 to TRBJ1-1, with D unclear. CDR1 and CDR2 (germline): ENHRY, SYGVKD. CDR3 length: 15 amino acids. Trimming stripped 3 bases from V and 1 base from J, with 12 bases between. This CDR3 is CAISDPGGGNTEAFF. CDR3 sequence (DNA): TGTGCCATCAGTGATCCGGGAGGTGGGAACACTGAAGCTTTCTTT.

This rearrangement joins TRBV30 to TRBJ1-4; maybe TRBD1 (5 bases). The CDR3 loop spans 16 amino acids. Germline lookup yields CDR1 GTSNPN and CDR2 SVGIG (reference sequence). V lost 2 bases and J lost 2, with 15 bases in between. The CDR3 DNA reads TGTGCCTGGAGTCGGGCAGGGAGGTCGACTAATGAAAAACTGTTTTTT. Translated, it gives CAWSRAGRSTNEKLFF.

On this clone itself: Distinct nucleotide sequences in the sample also encode this CDR3. The chain has TRBV30 and TRBJ2-7, with 9 bases matching TRBD1. The CDR3 sequence is 15 residues long. Trimming took 1 base from V and 4 from J; bases not matched to a gene: 8. Germline values: CDR1 GTSNPN, CDR2 SVGIG (reference sequence). The CDR3 sequence: CAWSDPGQGLYEQYF. The DNA of the CDR3 is TGTGCCTGGAGTGACCCGGGACAGGGTTTATACGAGCAGTACTTC.

The chain employs TRBV7-9 and TRBJ1-4; D might be TRBD1 (5 bases). CDR1 is SEHNR, CDR2 FQNEAQ, per germline (reference sequence). The ends were cut back, 5 bases at V and 7 bases at J, with 14 bases in the middle. This CDR3 has 14 amino acids. The CDR3 protein is CASSEGVGGEKLFF. The CDR3 nucleotides are TGTGCCAGCAGCGAAGGGGTGGGGGGTGAAAAACTGTTTTTT.